Given below is one TCR beta chain in context. The antigen is unknown. This sample was included in a study of OX40 agonist ivuxolimab in advanced cancers. Patients with autoimmune history or systemic immunosuppression were excluded. The germline V gene encodes CDR1 SGHNT and CDR2 YYREEE (reference sequence). V shed 1 base and J shed 0 bases, with 5 bases lying between them. The length of the CDR3 is 15 residues. Profiling relied on immunoSEQ multiplex PCR, and the TCRdb table lists in-frame clones only, not all of them. The data contain 65,000 to 80,000 clones, around 87% of them seen just once; the ten biggest clones take up roughly 0.9%. Findings and limits, study-wide: Determination of antigen specificity was not performed for the expanded peripheral T cells.

This clonotype was sampled from an adult with an advanced solid tumor such as melanoma, head and neck, liver or kidney cancer. The sample consisted of CD4+ or CD8+ T cells sorted from blood, taken in a trial of the OX40 agonist ivuxolimab. The rearrangement joins TRBV5-4 to TRBJ2-6; D gene unclear. The CDR3 region is CASSLYGSGANVLTF. The CDR3 nucleotides are TGTGCCAGCAGCTTGTATGGCTCTGGGGCCAACGTCCTGACTTTC.